This TCR beta chain was sequenced during a study of T cell repertoires in cytomegalovirus infection. About the study: Indications of both CMV infection and matching HLA type were provided by public TCR beta signatures.

CDR3 length: 16 residues. In germline, CDR1 is LNHNV, CDR2 YYDKDF (reference sequence). With respect to this clonotype: The target antigen is unknown. The germline gene is not matched at one end of the junction; a read error may be the cause.

TCRdb ran MiXCR on the reads and lists one entry per CDR3 protein. The table shows approximately 500,000 distinct CDR3 sequences, with 15% to 20% occurring only once. Regarding the study as a whole: In two of eight donors, the top clonotype was HLA-C-restricted CMV-specific.

The sequence was collected from a human donor in good health (CMV status not recorded). Some clones in this sample may be carry-over from other donors' samples. The chain has TRBV15 and TRBJ2-6; D ambiguous. Sequencing was performed on CD8+ T cells from PBMCs. CDR3 sequence reads: CATSRDLDVWANVQTF. For the CDR3, the DNA is TGTGCCACCAGCAGAGATCTGGACGTCTGGGCCAACGTCCAGACTTTC.